The T cell receptor beta chain under discussion was sequenced for a study of T cell repertoires and HLA-DP antigens (dated by TCRdb to 2016 to 2019). General notes on the study: An in vitro model of CD4+ T cell alloreactivity against allogeneic HLA-DP presented by transduced HeLa cells was used in the study. The two alloantigens modelled structurally similar versus dissimilar alloantigens, differing from self at one and more than nine peptide-binding groove amino acids, respectively. Of the three donors, two were male and one was female, and their ages ranged from the 18-to-29 age band up to the 60-to-69 age band. The average DNA input was approximately 0.2 ug for sorted CD137+CD4+ samples versus roughly 1.1 ug for pre-culture CD4+ samples.

Magnetic bead negative selection was used to isolate untouched CD4+ T cells from Ficoll-separated PBMC, with purity averaging 97.7%. Magnetic beads were used to isolate untouched CD4+ T cells from Ficoll-separated PBMC, giving roughly 98% purity with negligible CD8+ contamination. Donors were a few healthy blood donors whose buffy coats supplied peripheral blood mononuclear cells. Each of the three donors was CMV seronegative. The DNeasy Blood & Tissue Kit was used for extraction of genomic DNA. Genomic DNA from sorted CD137+CD4+ cells and from pre-culture CD4+ baseline samples of each subject was subjected to TCRB sequencing. The germline V gene encodes CDR1 SNHLY and CDR2 FYNNEI. V is reduced by 6 bases and J by 1 base, leaving a spacing of 18 bases between them. The CDR3 spans 16 residues, from the cysteine through the phenylalanine. Only the CDR3 DNA stays, 48 bases, in frame from base 1. The immunoSEQ multiplex PCR, with forward primers for 54 TRBV segments and reverse primers for 13 TRBJ segments, was used to amplify TCRB CDR3 regions. For pre-culture CD4+ samples, sequencing was done at deep resolution with a target of around 210,000 T cell genomes. Sequencing of amplicons was performed on an Illumina HiSeq System, and 87 bp reads covering the CDR3 were generated. As for how the authors treated the data: Reads were corrected for PCR and sequencing errors, and CDR3 regions were defined by alignment to IMGT reference sequences. Synthetic template pools were used to estimate counts of templates and unique rearrangements. Clonality was computed by subtracting Pielou's evenness from 1. Richness was estimated with the Daley-Smith estimator. Repertoire overlap was measured with Morisita's index. A clone counted as low-abundance if it appeared in cultured samples but went undetected in the pre-culture repertoire of the same donor. The table was pulled from immuneACCESS by TCRdb, which kept in-frame rearrangements only. Such tables lose some clones; where checked, under half of the loss comes from unresolved V genes, and the rest has no known cause. V, J and clone size were drawn from that table, and D and trimming were deduced from the DNA. The sample yields over 100,000 clones; 80% to 95% were counted once. The top ten constitute over 0.25% of the sample.

What the authors observed across the whole study: Sorted CD137+ cells showed similar clonality against both alloantigens, at approximately 0.36, which was much higher than the approximately 0.037 seen in pre-culture samples. Naive and memory CD4+ repertoires were not analysed separately. An average cumulative frequency of around 36% against one allele and 50.6% against the other was found for clones undetected before culture. Limitations included only a few donors, a non-physiological HeLa antigen-presenting system, and the use of total CD4+ responder cells.

To note about this clone: Its antigen is not yet known. Base-call qualities are not available, and no considerably larger clone is one nucleotide away.

The receptor chain draws on TRBV2 and TRBJ1-2; the D segment could be TRBD1, given 5 matching bases. The TCR originated in a woman between 18 and 30 years old in good health and CMV-seronegative. The sequencing input was CD4+ T cells from PBMCs. The DNA is TGTGCCAGCAGCGATTTAGAGGGGCGATTTAACTATGGCTACACCTTC. Its amino acids are CASSDLEGRFNYGYTF.